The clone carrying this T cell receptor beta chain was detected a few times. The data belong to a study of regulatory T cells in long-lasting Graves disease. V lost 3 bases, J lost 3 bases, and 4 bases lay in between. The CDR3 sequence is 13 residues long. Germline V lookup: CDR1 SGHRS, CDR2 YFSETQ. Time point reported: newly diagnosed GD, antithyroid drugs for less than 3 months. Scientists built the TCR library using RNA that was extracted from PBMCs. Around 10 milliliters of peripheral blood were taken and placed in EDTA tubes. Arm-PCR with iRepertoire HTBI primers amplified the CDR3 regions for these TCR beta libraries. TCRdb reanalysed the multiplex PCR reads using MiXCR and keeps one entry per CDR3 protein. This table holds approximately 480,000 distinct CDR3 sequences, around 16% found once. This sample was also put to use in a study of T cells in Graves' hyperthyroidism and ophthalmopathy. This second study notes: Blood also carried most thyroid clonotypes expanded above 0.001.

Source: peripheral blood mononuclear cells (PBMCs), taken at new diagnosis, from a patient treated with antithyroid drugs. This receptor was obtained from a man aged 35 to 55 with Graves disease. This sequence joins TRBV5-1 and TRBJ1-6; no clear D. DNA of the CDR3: TGCGCCAGCAGCTGGGACTATAATTCACCCCTCCACTTT. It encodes CASSWDYNSPLHF.